One and the same sample provided the 30 T cell receptor beta chains below, sequenced in a study of T cell repertoires in cytomegalovirus infection. TCRdb passed the reads through MiXCR, listing each CDR3 protein once. The repertoire holds some 320,000 distinct CDR3 sequences, over 7.5% seen once, with roughly 4% in the top ten. The sequenced material came from PBMCs. These receptors were taken from a human donor in good health (CMV status not recorded). Some clones in this sample may be carry-over from other donors' samples.

The rearrangement links TRBV5-4 to TRBJ2-1, with 11 bases fitting TRBD2. This CDR3 is 16 amino acids long. CDR1 is SGHNT and CDR2 is YYREEE in the germline V gene (reference sequence). V trimming: 5 bases; J trimming: 0 bases; junction bases outside the gene matches: 4. The CDR3 DNA sequence: TGTGCCAGCAGAACGGGACTAGCGGACTCCTACAATGAGCAGTTCTTC. It translates to CASRTGLADSYNEQFF. The full variable domain, completed using reference TRBV5-4 and TRBJ2-1, is ETGVTQSPTHLIKTRGQQVTLRCSSQSGHNTVSWYQQALGQGPQFIFQYYREEENGRGNFPPRFSGLQFPNYSSELNVNALELDDSALYLCASRTGLADSYNEQFFGPGTRLTVL.

In its sample, this clonotype was seen a few times. This chain joins TRBV7-9 and TRBJ2-3, with TRBD2 matching over 7 bases. Looked up from germline, CDR1 is SEHNR and CDR2 is FQNEAQ (reference sequence). Trimming cost V 5 bases and J 4 bases; bases outside gene matches: 9. There are 15 residues in the CDR3. DNA of the CDR3: TGTGCCAGCAGCCCGAGCGGGATAGTTTCAGATACGCAGTATTTT. This sequence encodes CASSPSGIVSDTQYF.

The rearrangement joins TRBV6-6 to TRBJ2-5, with D hard to call. Looked up from germline, CDR1 is MNHNY and CDR2 is SVGAGI (reference sequence). CDR3 length equals 13 residues. The V end lost 2 bases, the J end lost 0 bases, and 4 bases lay between the germline ends. This CDR3 reads CASSYTNQETQYF. The CDR3 nucleotides read TGTGCCAGCAGTTACACGAACCAAGAGACCCAGTACTTC.

This clonotype was recorded a few times. CDR3 sequence (DNA): TGTGCCAGCCGCTCGAGACAGCTTAATGAAAAACTGTTTTTT. Protein product: CASRSRQLNEKLFF. The rearrangement links TRBV3-1 to TRBJ1-4; D possibly corresponds to TRBD1 (5 bases). The CDR3 runs 14 residues. V was clipped by 8 bases and J by 4 bases, with 14 bases between them. Germline V lookup: CDR1 LGHDT, CDR2 YNNKEL (reference sequence).

This clonotype was counted many times. This chain joins TRBV7-2 and TRBJ2-2, with TRBD2 identical over 12 bases. Germline V gene lookup returns CDR1 SGHTA and CDR2 FQGNSA. This CDR3 region has 19 residues. The trim removed 2 bases at V and 0 bases at J, leaving 7 bases unmatched. The CDR3 here is CASSLSSRLAGANTGELFF. The CDR3, as DNA: TGTGCCAGCAGCTTAAGTTCCCGACTAGCGGGGGCGAACACCGGGGAGCTGTTTTTT.

The chain uses TRBV7-3 and TRBJ2-4; D is possibly TRBD2 (6 bases). The CDR3 spans 21 residues. Germline V CDR1 and CDR2: SGHTA, FQGTGA. The V end was cut by 1 base, the J end by 0 bases, with 25 bases between. In DNA form, the CDR3 reads TGTGCCAGCAGCTTAAATTTGGGACTTAGAGCGAGTCATCTAGCCAAAAACATTCAGTACTTC. This gives the protein CASSLNLGLRASHLAKNIQYF.

This sequence joins TRBV5-6 and TRBJ2-3; D gene uncertain. The CDR3 contains 16 residues. Trimming left V 1 base short and J 2 bases short, with 14 bases between. CDR1 is SGHDT, CDR2 YYEEEE, per germline. CDR3 in DNA: TGTGCCAGCAGCTTGTCTCAGACACGCAACACAGATACGCAGTATTTT. It encodes CASSLSQTRNTDTQYF.

The chain combines TRBV20-1 with TRBJ1-4, with 9 bases aligning to TRBD1. The CDR3 is 13 residues long. V lost 5 bases, J lost 8 bases, and 6 bases stayed unmatched. Germline values: CDR1 DFQATT, CDR2 SNEGSKA (reference sequence). For the CDR3, the DNA is TGCAGTGCTGGGGACAGGGATCGGGAAAAACTGTTTTTT. Amino acid sequence: CSAGDRDREKLFF.

As concerns this clonotype: Lacking the conserved final phenylalanine or tryptophan, this CDR3 likely reflects a read error. The rearrangement links TRBV2 to TRBJ2-1; unclear D gene. CDR1 and CDR2 (germline): SNHLY, FYNNEI. CDR3 length: 13 residues. V was trimmed by 5 bases and J by 10 bases, leaving 15 bases between them. The CDR3 coding sequence is TGTGCCAGCAGTAGGCCCTTCATGAGGGAGCAGTTCCTC. It is translated as CASSRPFMREQFL.

Comments on this clonotype: A junction end diverges from the germline sequence, so it may reflect a read error. The rearrangement links TRBV7-2 to TRBJ2-7; D is possibly TRBD1 (6 bases). From germline, CDR1 is SGHTA and CDR2 FQGNSA. The CDR3 runs to 13 residues. DNA of the CDR3: TGTGCCAGCAGCTTAGAGGGGGAAGAAGAGCATTACTTC. It is translated as CASSLEGEEEHYF.

This clonotype showed up many times. The chain recombines TRBV7-2 with TRBJ1-2, with D unclear. CDR1 is SGHTA, CDR2 FQGNSA, per germline. The CDR3 extends over 16 amino acids. With 2 bases removed from V and 2 bases from J, the gap between germline ends came to 15 bases. CDR3 region: CASSLLLYRGNYGYTF. CDR3 in DNA: TGTGCCAGCAGCTTATTGTTATATCGAGGGAACTATGGCTACACCTTC.

This clonotype showed up many times. The V gene is TRBV15, the J gene TRBJ1-4, with D possibly being TRBD1 (5 bases). The CDR3 is made up of 15 amino acids. Trimming took 0 bases from V and 7 from J, leaving 12 bases between them. CDR1 LNHNV and CDR2 YYDKDF come from the germline V gene (reference sequence). The CDR3 coding sequence is TGTGCCACCAGCAGAGATTTCGGGGCGGGTGAAAAACTGTTTTTT. Translation gives CATSRDFGAGEKLFF.

This clonotype has just a few counts. The J gene is TRBJ2-3, the V gene TRBV20-1, with 9 bases identical to TRBD1. Germline lookup yields CDR1 DFQATT and CDR2 SNEGSKA (reference sequence). This CDR3 comprises 16 residues. V was pared by 3 bases and J by 0 bases, with 7 bases of the junction left unmatched. The CDR3 protein is CSARDRGAASTDTQYF. CDR3 DNA sequence: TGCAGTGCTAGGGACAGGGGAGCGGCTAGCACAGATACGCAGTATTTT.

This clonotype was detected ten times or more. This chain joins TRBV6-1 and TRBJ2-7, with 10 bases that match TRBD2. The trim removed 5 bases at V and 0 bases at J, leaving 16 bases unmatched. The CDR3 spans 19 residues. The germline V gene has CDR1 MNHNS and CDR2 SASEGT. Here the CDR3 DNA reads TGTGCCAGCAGTCGCCCCGGCAGGCCCAGCGGGGGGGTCTCCTACGAGCAGTACTTC. Amino acids: CASSRPGRPSGGVSYEQYF.

V gene TRBV19 combines with J gene TRBJ2-7, with TRBD2 matching 7 bases. V trimming: 8 bases; J trimming: 1 base; junction bases outside the gene matches: 8. CDR3 length: 14 residues. Per germline, CDR1 LNHDA and CDR2 SQIVND (reference sequence). The CDR3 region is CASRQSGKSYEQYF. The CDR3 coding sequence is TGTGCCAGTCGCCAGAGCGGGAAGTCCTACGAGCAGTACTTC.

The chain combines TRBV6-1 with TRBJ2-2, with 7 bases matching TRBD1. This CDR3 has 15 amino acids. V shed 3 bases, J shed 5 bases, and the junction held 6 bases outside the gene matches. From germline, CDR1 is MNHNS and CDR2 SASEGT. The DNA of the CDR3 is TGTGCCAGCAGTGACAGGACAGGACGAACCGGGGAGCTGTTTTTT. Its protein is CASSDRTGRTGELFF.

The CDR3 region is CASSLAIRGNYGYTF. In DNA, the CDR3 is TGTGCCAGCAGCTTAGCGATAAGGGGCAACTATGGCTACACCTTC. The rearrangement links TRBV7-2 to TRBJ1-2, with D tentatively TRBD1 (5 bases). Germline CDR1 is SGHTA and CDR2 is FQGNSA. V lost 0 bases, J lost 2 bases, and 10 bases lay in between. The CDR3 runs to 15 residues.

This clonotype was found a few times. The CDR3 protein is CASTPGPGAGNEQFF. The CDR3 DNA reads as TGTGCCAGCACCCCGGGACCCGGGGCGGGCAATGAGCAGTTCTTC. The chain combines TRBV7-6 with TRBJ2-1; TRBD1 or TRBD2 may be the D gene (5 bases each). V lost 7 bases and J lost 6, with 19 bases in between. From germline, CDR1 is SGHVS and CDR2 FNYEAQ. The CDR3 is made up of 15 amino acids.

The chain has TRBV28 and TRBJ2-3; D is uncertain. Germline V CDR1 and CDR2: MDHEN, SYDVKM. The CDR3 consists of 14 residues. The V gene lost 3 bases and the J gene lost 0 bases, with 7 bases spanning the gap. In DNA, the CDR3 is TGTGCCAGCAGTTTCGAGGTTAGCACAGATACGCAGTATTTT. It is translated as CASSFEVSTDTQYF.

V is TRBV20-1 and J is TRBJ2-3, with TRBD1 matching 10 bases. This CDR3 is built from 16 residues. Germline V gene data show CDR1 as DFQATT and CDR2 as SNEGSKA (reference sequence). Losses at the gene ends were 3 bases for V and 4 bases for J; bases not matched to a gene: 10. CDR3 protein: CSARGLRDRGPDTQYF. CDR3 DNA sequence: TGCAGTGCTAGGGGTCTTAGGGACAGGGGCCCAGATACGCAGTATTTT.

The gene calls are TRBV7-6 and TRBJ2-3, with D possibly being TRBD2 (5 bases). With 3 bases removed from V and 6 bases from J, the gap between germline ends came to 10 bases. The CDR3 runs to 13 residues. Germline CDR1 SGHVS, CDR2 FNYEAQ. The CDR3 spells CASSFASMDTQYF. The CDR3, as DNA: TGTGCCAGCAGCTTCGCTAGCATGGATACGCAGTATTTT.

In its sample, this clonotype was seen many times. This chain uses TRBV6-2 or TRBV6-3 with TRBJ2-2, with 8 bases fitting TRBD2. This CDR3 is built from 17 residues. V trimming: 0 bases; J trimming: 4 bases; junction bases outside the gene matches: 7. CDR1 MNHEY and CDR2 SVGEGT come from the germline V gene. CDR3: CASSYSIVGTSTGELFF. CDR3 in DNA: TGTGCCAGCAGTTACTCGATAGTTGGGACTAGCACCGGGGAGCTGTTTTTT.

The table lists this clonotype with many counts. This CDR3 is CASSLGARAYTGELFF. The CDR3 nucleotides read TGTGCCAGCAGCTTAGGGGCCAGGGCTTACACCGGGGAGCTGTTTTTT. V and J are TRBV7-2 and TRBJ2-2; weak D call: TRBD1 (5 bases). Germline assignment: CDR1 SGHTA and CDR2 FQGNSA. The CDR3 spans 16 residues. V was pared by 1 base and J by 3 bases, with 12 bases between.

The chain uses TRBV11-2 and TRBJ2-7; 11 positions agree with TRBD2. After removal of 1 base from V and 2 bases from J, the junction contained 4 bases not matched to a gene. Germline assignment: CDR1 SGHAT and CDR2 FQNNGV. This CDR3 has 16 residues. CDR3 bases: TGTGCCAGCAGCTTAGGTTTTAGCGGGAGGGCCTACGAGCAGTACTTC. Protein: CASSLGFSGRAYEQYF.

This clonotype was counted many times. CDR3 bases: TGTGCCAGCAGCTGGTATGAGGGCGGGAATGAGCAGTTCTTC. Its protein is CASSWYEGGNEQFF. The chain uses TRBV11-2 and TRBJ2-1; TRBD2 might be the D (5 bases). Trimming shortened V by 4 bases and J by 7 bases, and 14 bases separated the two germline ends. Germline V gene lookup returns CDR1 SGHAT and CDR2 FQNNGV. The CDR3 has 14 amino acids.

J is TRBJ1-5 and V is TRBV4-2; weak D call: TRBD1 (6 bases). V was clipped by 0 bases and J by 7 bases, with 7 bases between them. Germline V gene sequence: CDR1 LGHNA, CDR2 YNFKEQ. The CDR3 totals 13 residues. The CDR3 coding sequence is TGTGCCAGCAGCCAAGACCAGGGGCAGCCCCAGCATTTT. Translation: CASSQDQGQPQHF.

A note on this clonotype: This is likely a read error, given that the CDR3 carries no conserved phenylalanine or tryptophan at its end. The J gene is TRBJ2-5, the V gene TRBV9; 7 bases are shared with TRBD1. The CDR3 totals 13 residues. Germline V gene sequence: CDR1 SGDLS, CDR2 YYNGEE. V lost 5 bases to trimming and J lost 2 bases; unmatched junction nucleotides: 3. The CDR3 DNA reads TGTGCCAGCAGTTGGACAGGACAAGAGACCCAGTACTGC. Its translation: CASSWTGQETQYC.

This clonotype was counted many times. This chain connects TRBV7-8 to TRBJ2-5; 7 bases fit TRBD2. Looked up from germline, CDR1 is SGHVS and CDR2 is FQNEAQ. The CDR3 loop spans 16 amino acids. J was trimmed by 2 bases and V by 5 bases; bases with no gene match: 11. The CDR3 bases are TGTGCCAGCAGCCGCCAGCGGGATGGGGTACAAGAGACCCAGTACTTC. This gives the protein CASSRQRDGVQETQYF.

This clonotype was observed many times. Here the CDR3 DNA reads TGTGCCAGCAGCCAGGGTGGGGGGGCAGAAAAACTGTTTTTT. Its protein is CASSQGGGAEKLFF. The chain couples TRBV7-2 to TRBJ1-4, with D tentatively TRBD1 (6 bases). Trimming cost V 5 bases and J 8 bases, with 15 bases left between them. From germline, CDR1 is SGHTA and CDR2 FQGNSA. This CDR3 region has 14 residues.

This clonotype was recorded many times. The V and J genes are TRBV28 and TRBJ2-1; 9 bases align to TRBD1. From germline, CDR1 is MDHEN and CDR2 SYDVKM. This CDR3 region has 15 residues. With 5 bases clipped from V and 6 bases from J, the junction kept 8 bases outside the gene matches. The chain's CDR3 is CASSTRTGEFNEQFF. The CDR3 nucleotides read TGTGCCAGCAGTACACGGACAGGGGAGTTCAATGAGCAGTTCTTC.